The TCR beta chain described here comes from a study of T cell responses to AZD1222 COVID-19 vaccine. V lost 5 bases and J lost 2, with 9 bases in between. This CDR3 has 13 amino acids. Germline-derived CDR1 and CDR2 are MDHEN and SYDVKM. Sequencing used immunoSEQ multiplex PCR; TCRdb keeps in-frame clones, though not all of them. Here the sample spans over 100,000 clones, about 86% being singletons. Whole-study findings and limits: White British donors predominated, females outnumbered males, and clonal diversity was possibly underestimated. Sampling captured repertoires only after the peak T cell response.

With respect to this clone: Its target is unknown.

The clonotype comes from an adult in good health. V is TRBV28 and J is TRBJ1-2; D might be TRBD1 (5 bases). The sample in question was peripheral blood, obtained on day 0 of AZD1222 vaccination. The CDR3 DNA reads TGTGCCAGCAGTCGGGGGGGAAACTATGGCTACACCTTC. Its translation is CASSRGGNYGYTF.